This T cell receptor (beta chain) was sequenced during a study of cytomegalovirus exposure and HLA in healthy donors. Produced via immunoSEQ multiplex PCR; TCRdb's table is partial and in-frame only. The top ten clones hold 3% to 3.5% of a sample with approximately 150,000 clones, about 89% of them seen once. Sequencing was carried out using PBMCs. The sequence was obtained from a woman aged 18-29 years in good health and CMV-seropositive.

CDR3 loop: CASSHPGTGGIVEGEQYF. The DNA of the CDR3 is TGTGCCAGCAGTCACCCCGGGACAGGGGGTATTGTGGAGGGCGAGCAGTACTTC. The chain uses TRBV9 and TRBJ2-7, with TRBD1 identical over 11 bases. V lost 5 bases and J lost 6; bases outside the gene matches: 19. The CDR3 consists of 18 residues. Germline V gene sequence: CDR1 SGDLS, CDR2 YYNGEE.